Below are 31 T cell receptor beta chains sequenced from a single sample in a study of response to subunit inactivated influenza vaccine. From the RT-PCR reads, TCRdb called clonotypes with MiXCR, one entry per CDR3 protein. The sample consists of 600,000 to 850,000 distinct CDR3 sequences, 11% to 15% of them appearing once. The sequences come from PBMCs from blood, collected around 14 days before vaccination. The source is a man in his forties or fifties who received an inactivated influenza vaccine.

The CDR3 sequence: CASRPMNRGLGEQYF. The CDR3 bases are TGTGCCAGCAGGCCGATGAACAGGGGGCTGGGCGAGCAGTACTTC. V and J are TRBV28 and TRBJ2-7; 9 nucleotides agree with TRBD1. This CDR3 has 15 residues. Unmatched junction bases numbered 12, after V lost 6 bases and J lost 6 bases. Germline values: CDR1 MDHEN, CDR2 SYDVKM.

The chain uses TRBV6-1 and TRBJ2-3; D may be TRBD2 (6 bases). Looked up from germline, CDR1 is MNHNS and CDR2 is SASEGT. The length of the CDR3 is 18 residues. Trimming removed 7 bases from V and 0 bases from J, with 23 bases in between. CDR3 sequence: CASTPPSGGGDSTDTQYF. The DNA of the CDR3 is TGTGCCAGCACTCCCCCATCAGGCGGCGGGGACAGCACAGATACGCAGTATTTT.

V is TRBV7-9 and J is TRBJ2-1; D possibly matches TRBD1 or TRBD2 (6 bases each). Germline CDR1 and CDR2: SEHNR and FQNEAQ (reference sequence). The V gene lost 5 bases and the J gene lost 4 bases, with 15 bases spanning the gap. The CDR3 totals 15 residues. As DNA, the CDR3 is TGTGCCAGCAGCACAAATCGGGGGCCTTACAATGAGCAGTTCTTC. This sequence encodes CASSTNRGPYNEQFF.

The rearrangement joins TRBV28 to TRBJ2-7; possibly TRBD1 for D (6 bases). Germline V gene sequence: CDR1 MDHEN, CDR2 SYDVKM. The CDR3 has 16 amino acids. V dropped 4 bases and J dropped 6 bases, with 22 bases sitting between them. CDR3 sequence reads: CASSYLPGAGASEQYF. The CDR3 coding sequence is TGTGCCAGCAGTTACCTCCCAGGGGCAGGGGCTTCCGAGCAGTACTTC.

The chain combines TRBV5-6 with TRBJ2-5; perhaps TRBD2 as D (6 bases). The CDR3 has 12 residues. Germline CDR1 and CDR2: SGHDT and YYEEEE. The germline V and J ends were trimmed by 1 base and 7 bases, with 8 bases remaining between them. CDR3: CASSLQGGTQYF. CDR3 nucleotide sequence: TGTGCCAGCAGCTTGCAGGGAGGGACCCAGTACTTC. Combining the CDR3 with reference TRBV5-6 and TRBJ2-5 gives the whole variable domain DAGVTQSPTHLIKTRGQQVTLRCSPKSGHDTVSWYQQALGQGPQFIFQYYEEEERQRGNFPDRFSGHQFPNYSSELNVNALLLGDSALYLCASSLQGGTQYFGPGTRLLVL.

J is TRBJ1-1 and V is TRBV6-2 or TRBV6-3; no firm D call. CDR3 length equals 13 residues. Between the trimmed V and J ends, which lost 2 bases and 4 bases, there was a span of 8 bases. Germline assignment: CDR1 MNHEY and CDR2 SVGEGT. CDR3 nucleotide sequence: TGTGCCAGCAGTTACGCCCCCCTCACTGAAGCTTTCTTT. Translated: CASSYAPLTEAFF.

Many counts were recorded for this clonotype. The rearrangement links TRBV29-1 to TRBJ2-1, with 9 bases aligning to TRBD1. Germline loops: CDR1 SQVTM, CDR2 ANQGSEA. The CDR3 has 14 residues. The V gene end was trimmed by 7 bases and the J gene end by 1 base; junction bases not matched to a gene: 5. This CDR3 is CSGKTGGSYNEQFF. The DNA for the CDR3 is TGCAGCGGTAAGACAGGGGGGTCCTACAATGAGCAGTTCTTC.

This sequence joins TRBV4-3 and TRBJ1-5; the D gene is possibly TRBD1 (5 bases). Germline V gene lookup returns CDR1 LGHNA and CDR2 YSLEER. CDR3 length: 18 residues. V was clipped by 0 bases and J by 2 bases, with 17 bases between them. The CDR3 nucleotides read TGCGCCAGCAGCCAAGATCTATCGAGTACGACAGGCAATCAGCCCCAGCATTTT. The encoded protein is CASSQDLSSTTGNQPQHF.

This sequence joins TRBV28 and TRBJ2-5, with a tentative D call TRBD2 (5 bases). V was shortened by 5 bases and J by 7 bases, with 14 bases between the two germline ends. The CDR3 sequence is 13 residues long. Germline V gives CDR1 MDHEN, CDR2 SYDVKM. CDR3 coding DNA: TGTGCCAGCAGTGAGGGCCGGGAAGGGACCCAGTACTTC. Amino acids: CASSEGREGTQYF.

The table lists this clonotype with many counts. This chain joins TRBV20-1 and TRBJ1-4, with TRBD1 as a possible D gene (6 bases). Trimming pared 6 bases from V and 4 bases from J, leaving 12 bases between. This CDR3 is 13 amino acids long. Germline loops: CDR1 DFQATT, CDR2 SNEGSKA (reference sequence). CDR3 coding DNA: TGCAGTGCCTTGACAGGAATTAATGAAAAACTGTTTTTT. Protein product: CSALTGINEKLFF.

This clonotype was seen ten or more times. The chain has TRBV5-1 and TRBJ1-2, with 7 bases that match TRBD1. V trimming: 5 bases; J trimming: 0 bases; junction bases outside the gene matches: 4. From germline, CDR1 is SGHRS and CDR2 YFSETQ. The CDR3 length is 14 residues. CDR3 region: CASSRDSTNYGYTF. The DNA of the CDR3 is TGCGCCAGCAGTCGGGACAGTACTAACTATGGCTACACCTTC.

This clonotype appeared a single time. This may be a read error, as it is one base from a much larger clone. The rearrangement joins TRBV5-5 to TRBJ2-7, with a tentative D call TRBD2 (6 bases). The CDR3 totals 12 residues. The germline V and J ends were trimmed by 2 bases and 5 bases, with 8 bases remaining between them. The germline CDR1 and CDR2 sequences are SGHKS and YYEKEE (reference sequence). The CDR3 here is CASSLWGDEQYF. CDR3 sequence (DNA): TGTGCCAGCAGCTTATGGGGGGACGAGCAGTACTTC.

This clonotype was seen a few times. The chain links TRBV6-1 to TRBJ1-1; no definite D call. The length of the CDR3 is 15 residues. CDR1 is MNHNS, CDR2 SASEGT, per germline. V was shortened by 5 bases and J by 4 bases, with 17 bases between the two germline ends. CDR3 sequence: CASSKRIRSGTEAFF. The DNA for the CDR3 is TGTGCCAGCAGTAAAAGGATCAGGAGCGGCACTGAAGCTTTCTTT.

This clonotype was detected a few times. The chain carries TRBV27 and TRBJ2-3; D gene ambiguous. Germline CDR1 MNHEY, CDR2 SMNVEV (reference sequence). With 4 bases removed from V and 1 base from J, the gap between germline ends came to 9 bases. This CDR3 spans 14 amino acids. The CDR3 region is CASSSSLGTDTQYF. The CDR3 nucleotides read TGTGCCAGCAGTTCGAGTTTGGGCACAGATACGCAGTATTTT.

The rearrangement joins TRBV18 to TRBJ2-2; D is uncertain. The CDR3 loop spans 15 amino acids. Germline V gene sequence: CDR1 KGHSH, CDR2 LQKENI. V was shortened by 8 bases and J by 1 base, with 14 bases between the two germline ends. CDR3 region: CASQLEGMNTGELFF. For the CDR3, the DNA is TGTGCCAGCCAATTAGAAGGAATGAACACCGGGGAGCTGTTTTTT.

This chain joins TRBV20-1 and TRBJ1-2; TRBD1 aligns across 8 bases. Germline lookup yields CDR1 DFQATT and CDR2 SNEGSKA (reference sequence). The CDR3 extends over 12 amino acids. For the CDR3, the DNA is TGCAGCTTCTCAGGGGGCGCTGTAGGCTACACCTTC. Translated: CSFSGGAVGYTF.

This clonotype was observed a few times. CDR3 region: CASRATGRDTGELFF. The CDR3 DNA reads as TGTGCCAGCAGAGCGACAGGGAGGGACACCGGGGAGCTGTTTTTT. This rearrangement joins TRBV6-1 to TRBJ2-2; D is tentatively TRBD1 or TRBD2 (7 bases each). Trimming stripped 6 bases from V and 3 bases from J, with 14 bases between. The length of the CDR3 is 15 residues. The germline CDR1 and CDR2 sequences are MNHNS and SASEGT.

The chain carries TRBV7-9 and TRBJ2-1; 8 nucleotides match TRBD2. This CDR3 is built from 15 residues. V was pared by 5 bases and J by 7 bases, with 10 bases of the junction left unmatched. Germline-derived CDR1 and CDR2 are SEHNR and FQNEAQ (reference sequence). This chain's CDR3 is CASSPRAREGNEQFF. In DNA, the CDR3 is TGTGCCAGCAGCCCAAGGGCCCGGGAGGGAAATGAGCAGTTCTTC.

This clonotype was seen a few times. The rearrangement links TRBV20-1 to TRBJ1-2; possibly TRBD1 for D (5 bases). Trimming left V 4 bases short and J 3 bases short, with 9 bases between. Per the germline V gene, CDR1 is DFQATT and CDR2 is SNEGSKA (reference sequence). The CDR3 sequence is 12 residues long. CDR3 DNA: TGCAGTGCTACGACGGGACACTATGGCTACACCTTC. Translation gives CSATTGHYGYTF.

The gene calls are TRBV20-1 and TRBJ2-7; 10 bases are shared with TRBD2. The V segment lost 3 bases and the J segment 6 bases; nucleotides outside the gene matches: 14. CDR3 size: 16 residues. Per the germline V gene, CDR1 is DFQATT and CDR2 is SNEGSKA (reference sequence). CDR3 in DNA: TGCAGTGCTAGGGATCCCGCGTCTAGCGGGAGAATCGAGCAGTACTTC. This translates into CSARDPASSGRIEQYF.

This clonotype was observed a handful of times. The V and J genes are TRBV6-2 or TRBV6-3 and TRBJ2-1, with 16 bases matching TRBD2. CDR1 and CDR2 (germline): MNHEY, SVGEGT. This CDR3 spans 17 amino acids. With 0 bases clipped from V and 6 bases from J, the junction kept 2 bases outside the gene matches. This chain's CDR3 is CASSYSGLAGGPNEQFF. In nucleotides, the CDR3 is TGTGCCAGCAGTTACTCGGGACTAGCGGGAGGGCCCAATGAGCAGTTCTTC.

This clonotype was seen more than once but under ten times. This chain joins TRBV11-3 and TRBJ2-1, with TRBD1 matching 11 bases. This CDR3 region has 17 residues. The junction had 8 bases not matched to a gene; V was cut back by 5 bases and J by 2 bases. Germline lookup yields CDR1 SGHNT and CDR2 YENEEA. The CDR3 DNA reads TGTGCCAGCAGCCCAAGGGGACAGGGGGGTACCTACAATGAGCAGTTCTTC. It specifies CASSPRGQGGTYNEQFF.

The genes are TRBV24-1 and TRBJ2-5, with 9 bases identical to TRBD2. Germline loops: CDR1 KGHDR, CDR2 SFDVKD. The CDR3 runs 16 residues. The V and J ends lost 3 bases and 2 bases, in that order; junction bases with no gene match: 6. CDR3 loop: CATSDASGGRQETQYF. CDR3 sequence (DNA): TGTGCCACCAGTGATGCGAGCGGGGGGCGTCAAGAGACCCAGTACTTC.

This clonotype was observed a few times. The rearrangement joins TRBV9 to TRBJ2-1; D could derive from TRBD1 or TRBD2 (5 bases each). V was shortened by 0 bases and J by 5 bases, with 12 bases between the two germline ends. This CDR3 comprises 15 residues. Per the germline V gene, CDR1 is SGDLS and CDR2 is YYNGEE. The CDR3 DNA follows: TGTGCCAGCAGCGTAGGAGGGACCACCGACAATGAGCAGTTCTTC. Protein sequence: CASSVGGTTDNEQFF.

This clonotype was detected a few times. The J gene is TRBJ1-1, the V gene TRBV5-1; D is uncertain. This CDR3 comprises 14 residues. The ends were cut back, 2 bases at V and 1 base at J, with 9 bases in the middle. Germline CDR1 SGHRS, CDR2 YFSETQ. The CDR3 sequence is CASSFNNQNTEAFF. The CDR3 DNA sequence: TGCGCCAGCAGCTTCAACAACCAGAACACTGAAGCTTTCTTT.

This chain uses TRBV6-1 with TRBJ1-1, with a weak D call TRBD1 (5 bases). The CDR3 totals 14 residues. V shed 6 bases and J shed 1 base, with 12 bases lying between them. Germline-derived CDR1 and CDR2 are MNHNS and SASEGT. The CDR3 nucleotides are TGTGCCAGCAGACTCAGGCAGGGGAACACTGAAGCTTTCTTT. It is translated as CASRLRQGNTEAFF.

The chain is built from TRBV4-1 and TRBJ2-1; 9 nucleotides match TRBD1. After removal of 0 bases from V and 6 bases from J, the junction contained 6 bases not matched to a gene. The CDR3 spans 16 residues. Looked up from germline, CDR1 is MGHRA and CDR2 is YSYEKL. The CDR3 region is CASSQEDRGSGNEQFF. CDR3 coding DNA: TGCGCCAGCAGCCAAGAGGACAGGGGATCGGGCAATGAGCAGTTCTTC.

The chain links TRBV28 to TRBJ2-1; D is ambiguous. CDR1 is MDHEN, CDR2 SYDVKM, per germline. The V gene lost 4 bases and the J gene lost 14 bases, with 21 bases spanning the gap. The CDR3 consists of 14 residues. CDR3 amino acids: CASSSTFTGGEEFF. For the CDR3, the DNA is TGTGCCAGCAGTTCTACATTCACCGGCGGCGAAGAGTTCTTC.

The chain recombines TRBV6-5 with TRBJ2-3; 11 bases align to TRBD1. Germline V gene lookup returns CDR1 MNHEY and CDR2 SVGAGI. Unmatched junction bases numbered 6, after V lost 4 bases and J lost 3 bases. This CDR3 spans 16 amino acids. The CDR3 sequence: CASSSRTGGSTDTQYF. The CDR3, as DNA: TGTGCCAGCAGTTCACGGACAGGGGGCTCGACAGATACGCAGTATTTT.

This clonotype was seen more than once but under ten times. The chain couples TRBV6-1 to TRBJ2-1; 10 nucleotides agree with TRBD2. The CDR3 has 19 amino acids. Looked up from germline, CDR1 is MNHNS and CDR2 is SASEGT. J lost 0 bases, V lost 6 bases, and 14 bases had no gene match. In DNA, the CDR3 is TGTGCCAGCAGGAAGACTAGCGGGCCCTTCCATAGCTCCTACAATGAGCAGTTCTTC. Translation: CASRKTSGPFHSSYNEQFF.

The chain is built from TRBV5-1 and TRBJ1-6; no firm D call. This CDR3 has 17 residues. V gave up 0 bases and J gave up 1 base, with 11 bases separating them. Germline loops: CDR1 SGHRS, CDR2 YFSETQ. The CDR3 DNA sequence: TGCGCCAGCAGCTTGGACGCCGCTTCTTCCTATAATTCACCCCTCCACTTT. This gives the protein CASSLDAASSYNSPLHF.